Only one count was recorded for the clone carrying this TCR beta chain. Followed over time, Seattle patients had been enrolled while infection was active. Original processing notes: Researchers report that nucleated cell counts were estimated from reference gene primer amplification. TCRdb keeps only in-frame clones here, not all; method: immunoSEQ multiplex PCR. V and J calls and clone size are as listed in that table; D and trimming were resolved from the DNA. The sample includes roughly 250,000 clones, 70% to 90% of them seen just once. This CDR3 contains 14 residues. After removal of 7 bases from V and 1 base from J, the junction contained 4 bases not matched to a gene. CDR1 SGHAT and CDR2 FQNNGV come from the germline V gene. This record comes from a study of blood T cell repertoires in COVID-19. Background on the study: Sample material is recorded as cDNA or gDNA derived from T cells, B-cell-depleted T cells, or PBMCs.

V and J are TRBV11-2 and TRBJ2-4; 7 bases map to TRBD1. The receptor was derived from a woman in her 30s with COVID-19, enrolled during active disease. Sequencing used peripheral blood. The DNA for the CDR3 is TGTGCCAGCACTATACAGGGGGCCAAAAACATTCAGTACTTC. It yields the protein CASTIQGAKNIQYF.